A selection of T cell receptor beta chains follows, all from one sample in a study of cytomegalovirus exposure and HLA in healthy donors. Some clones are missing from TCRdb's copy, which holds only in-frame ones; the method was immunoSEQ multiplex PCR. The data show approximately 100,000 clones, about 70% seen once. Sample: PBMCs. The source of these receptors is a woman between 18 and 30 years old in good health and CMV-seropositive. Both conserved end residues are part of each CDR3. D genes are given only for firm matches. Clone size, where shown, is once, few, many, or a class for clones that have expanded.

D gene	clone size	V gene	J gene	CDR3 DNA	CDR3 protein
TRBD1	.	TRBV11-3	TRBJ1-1	TGTGCCAGCAGCTCAAACCGGGACAGGGGAAAGAACACTGAAGCTTTCTTT	CASSSNRDRGKNTEAFF
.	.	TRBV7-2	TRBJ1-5	TGTGCCAGCAGCTTAGGAGCGGAGGGGAGCAATCAGCCCCAGCATTTT	CASSLGAEGSNQPQHF
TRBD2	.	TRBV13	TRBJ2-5	TGTGCCAGCAGCCCCTCGGCGGGAGAAAATGAGACCCAGTACTTC	CASSPSAGENETQYF
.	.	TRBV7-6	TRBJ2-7	TGTGCCAGCAGCCCCCTTTCATCCTACGAGCAGTACTTC	CASSPLSSYEQYF
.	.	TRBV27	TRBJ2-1	TGTGCCAGCAGTCTTTACAATGAGCAGTTCTTC	CASSLYNEQFF
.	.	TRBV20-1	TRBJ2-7	TGCAGTGCTATGGACAGCTCAGAGCAGTACTTC	CSAMDSSEQYF
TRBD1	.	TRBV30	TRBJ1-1	TGTGCCAGAGACAGGGGAGGGACTGAAGCTTTCTTT	CARDRGGTEAFF
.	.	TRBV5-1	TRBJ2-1	TGCGCCAGCAGCTCGACCGGGGGTAGCTCCTACAATGAGCAGTTCTTC	CASSSTGGSSYNEQFF
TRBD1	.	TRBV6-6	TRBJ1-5	TGTGCCAGCGGGACAGTTGACAATCAGCCCCAGCATTTT	CASGTVDNQPQHF
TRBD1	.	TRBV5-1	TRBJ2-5	TGCGCCAGCAGCGAGGACAGGGCGGAGACCCAGTACTTC	CASSEDRAETQYF
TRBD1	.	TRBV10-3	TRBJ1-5	TGTGCCAGTGGGACAGGGGGTGGACAGCCCCAGCATTTT	CASGTGGGQPQHF
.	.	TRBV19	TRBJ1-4	TGTGCCAGCCAAACGTACGGATCAGGGGACGCTGAAAAACTGTTTTTT	CASQTYGSGDAEKLFF
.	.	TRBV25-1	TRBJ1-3	TGTGCCAGCAGTGAAAAAAGAGGCGGGGTGGGCAACACCATATATTTT	CASSEKRGGVGNTIYF
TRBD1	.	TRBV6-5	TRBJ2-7	TGTGCCAGCAGTTTGAGGACAGGGGGCAGCTACGAGCAGTACTTC	CASSLRTGGSYEQYF
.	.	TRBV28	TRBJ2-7	TGTGCCAGCAGTTTAGGAGGTGGGAGCCCCTACGAGCAGTACTTC	CASSLGGGSPYEQYF
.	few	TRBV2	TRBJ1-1	TGTGCCAGCAGTCCGTTGTTCGAAGCTTTCTTT	CASSPLFEAFF
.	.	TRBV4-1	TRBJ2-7	TGCGCCAGCAGCCAGGCGGGATTGACCTACGAGCAGTACTTC	CASSQAGLTYEQYF
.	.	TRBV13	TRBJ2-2	TGTGCCAGCAGCTCCCTCGCGGCGCGGGGTACCGGGGAGCTGTTTTTT	CASSSLAARGTGELFF
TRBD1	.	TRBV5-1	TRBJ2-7	TGCGCCAGCAGCACGGGACAGGAGCAGTACTTC	CASSTGQEQYF
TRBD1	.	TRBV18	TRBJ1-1	TGTGCCAGCTCACCCCAGGGACAGGGGGCGGATGAAGCTTTCTTT	CASSPQGQGADEAFF
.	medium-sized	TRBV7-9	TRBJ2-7	TGTGCCAGCAGCTTAGCCTTAGCGTTTGGTACAATGTATGGCGAGCAGTACTTC	CASSLALAFGTMYGEQYF
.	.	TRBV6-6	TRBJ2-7	TGTGCCAGCATGGGGGGAGTGAACGAGCAGTACTTC	CASMGGVNEQYF
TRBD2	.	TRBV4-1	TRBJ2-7	TGCGCCAGCAGCCAGAGGGACCTCGGGGGGACCTACGAGCAGTACTTC	CASSQRDLGGTYEQYF
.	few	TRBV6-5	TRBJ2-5	TGTGCCAGCAGTTACTCGAGGGGGGAGACCCAGTACTTC	CASSYSRGETQYF
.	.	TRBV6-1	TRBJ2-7	TGTGCCAGCAGTTATGGGTCAGGCGCCTACGAGCAGTACTTC	CASSYGSGAYEQYF
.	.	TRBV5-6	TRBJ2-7	TGTGCCAGCAGCTTGGCAGGGAAGATCTACGAGCAGTACTTC	CASSLAGKIYEQYF
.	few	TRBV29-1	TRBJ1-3	TGCAGCGTTGAAAAGGAGAGCTCTGGAAACACCATATATTTT	CSVEKESSGNTIYF
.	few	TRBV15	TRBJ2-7	TGTGCCACCAGCAGAGGCGGACAGGGCGGGGGCGAGCAGTACTTC	CATSRGGQGGGEQYF
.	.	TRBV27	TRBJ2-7	TGTGCCAGCAGACTCGGACTGTCCTACGAGCAGTACTTC	CASRLGLSYEQYF
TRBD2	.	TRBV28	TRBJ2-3	TGTGCCAGCAGTTCCGCCGGGAGGGGCGCAGATACGCAGTATTTT	CASSSAGRGADTQYF
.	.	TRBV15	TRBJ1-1	TGTGCCACCAGCAGAGATTGGGGGGGGAACACTGAAGCTTTCTTT	CATSRDWGGNTEAFF
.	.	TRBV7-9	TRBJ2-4	TGTGCCACCCCCTTAAACGCTAGCGAGGTCGGATCCAAAAACATTCAGTACTTC	CATPLNASEVGSKNIQYF
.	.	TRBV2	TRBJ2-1	TGTGCCAGCAGTGATAGGGGTGGTTACAATGAGCAGTTCTTC	CASSDRGGYNEQFF
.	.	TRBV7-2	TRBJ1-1	TGTGCCAGCAGCCCGCGGGGCGGACGGAACACTGAAGCTTTCTTT	CASSPRGGRNTEAFF
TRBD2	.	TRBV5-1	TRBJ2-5	TGCGCCAGCAACCTAGCGGGTCAAGAGACCCAGTACTTC	CASNLAGQETQYF
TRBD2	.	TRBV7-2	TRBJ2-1	TGTGCCAGCAGCGTGACTAGCGGGGGGAGCTCCTACAATGAGCAGTTCTTC	CASSVTSGGSSYNEQFF
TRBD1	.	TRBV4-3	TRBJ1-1	TGCGCCAGCAGCCAAAACAGGGGCACTGAAGCTTTCTTT	CASSQNRGTEAFF
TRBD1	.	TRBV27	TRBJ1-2	TGTGCCAGCAGCCCCGGGACAGGAGGTTGGAGTAACTATGGCTACACCTTC	CASSPGTGGWSNYGYTF
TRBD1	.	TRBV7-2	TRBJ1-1	TGTGCCAGCAGCTTAGGGGGGACAGGATCAGAAGCTTTCTTT	CASSLGGTGSEAFF
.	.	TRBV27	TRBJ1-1	TGTGCCAGCAGGGCGGGGACCCCACGGCCGGAAGCTTTCTTT	CASRAGTPRPEAFF
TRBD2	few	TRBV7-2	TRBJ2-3	TGTGCCAGCAGCTTAAAGAGCGGGAGGGCAGATACGCAGTATTTT	CASSLKSGRADTQYF
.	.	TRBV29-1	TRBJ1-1	TGCAGCGTTATTAGACAGCCCCCGGTGAACACTGAAGCTTTCTTT	CSVIRQPPVNTEAFF
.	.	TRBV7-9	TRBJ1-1	TGTGCCAGCAGCTTAGACTTACAGGGACTAGACACTGAAGCTTTCTTT	CASSLDLQGLDTEAFF
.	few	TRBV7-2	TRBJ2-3	TGTGCCAGCAGCTTAGAGGGGGGGGTTACGCAGTATTTT	CASSLEGGVTQYF
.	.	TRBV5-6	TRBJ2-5	TGTGCCAGCAGCTTGGCAGGGTCCCAAGAGACCCAGTACTTC	CASSLAGSQETQYF
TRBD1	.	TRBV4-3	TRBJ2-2	TGCGCCAGCAGCCACTGGGACAGCCCGAACACCGGGGAGCTGTTTTTT	CASSHWDSPNTGELFF
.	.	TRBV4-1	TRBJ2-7	TGCGCCAGCAGCGGGCTCGAGCAGTACTTC	CASSGLEQYF
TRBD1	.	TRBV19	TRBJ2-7	TGTGCCAGTAGTAAGCAAACAGGGGGCACCCCCTACGAGCAGTACTTC	CASSKQTGGTPYEQYF
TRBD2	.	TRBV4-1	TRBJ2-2	TGCGCCAGCAGCCAAGGGAGACTAGCGGGTACGAACACCGGGGAGCTGTTTTTT	CASSQGRLAGTNTGELFF
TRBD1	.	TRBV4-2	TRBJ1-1	TGTGCCAGCAGCCTCCCCGGACAGGGGGATACTGAAGCTTTCTTT	CASSLPGQGDTEAFF
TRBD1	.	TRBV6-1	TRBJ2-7	TGTGCCAGCAGTACCGGGACAGAGGACTACGAGCAGTACTTC	CASSTGTEDYEQYF
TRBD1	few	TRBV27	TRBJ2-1	TGTGCCAGCAGTTTATCGGACAGGGGGAATGAGCAGTTCTTC	CASSLSDRGNEQFF
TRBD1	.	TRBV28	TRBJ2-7	TGTGCCAGCAGTTTATTCCCGCCGACAGGGTACGGGAAGGGGTACGAGCAGTACTTC	CASSLFPPTGYGKGYEQYF
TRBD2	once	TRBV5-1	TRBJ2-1	TGCGCCAGCAGCTTGGTAGGACTAGACGACAATGAGCAGTTCTTC	CASSLVGLDDNEQFF